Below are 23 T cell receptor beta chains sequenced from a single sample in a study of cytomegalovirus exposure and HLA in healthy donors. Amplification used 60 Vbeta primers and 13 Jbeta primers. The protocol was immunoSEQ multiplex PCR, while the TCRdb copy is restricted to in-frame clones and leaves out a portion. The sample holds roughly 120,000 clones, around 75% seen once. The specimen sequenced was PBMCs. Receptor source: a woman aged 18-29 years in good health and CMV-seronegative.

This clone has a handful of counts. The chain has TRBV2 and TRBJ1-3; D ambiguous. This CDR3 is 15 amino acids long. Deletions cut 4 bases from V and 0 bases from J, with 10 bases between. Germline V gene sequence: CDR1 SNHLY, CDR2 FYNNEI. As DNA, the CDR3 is TGTGCCAGCAGTGTCGGTACTGCCTCTGGAAACACCATATATTTT. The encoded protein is CASSVGTASGNTIYF.

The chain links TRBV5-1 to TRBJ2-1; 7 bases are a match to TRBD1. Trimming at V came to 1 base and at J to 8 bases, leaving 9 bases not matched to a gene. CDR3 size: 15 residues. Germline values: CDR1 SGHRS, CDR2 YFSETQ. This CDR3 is CASSLRTGGKDEQFF. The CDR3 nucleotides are TGCGCCAGCAGCTTGAGGACAGGTGGAAAGGATGAGCAGTTCTTC.

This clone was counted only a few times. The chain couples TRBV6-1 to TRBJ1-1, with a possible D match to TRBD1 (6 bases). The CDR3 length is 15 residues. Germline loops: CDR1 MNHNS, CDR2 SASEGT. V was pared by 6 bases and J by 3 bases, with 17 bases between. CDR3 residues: CASSAELQGYTEAFF. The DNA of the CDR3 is TGTGCCAGCAGCGCAGAACTACAGGGTTACACTGAAGCTTTCTTT.

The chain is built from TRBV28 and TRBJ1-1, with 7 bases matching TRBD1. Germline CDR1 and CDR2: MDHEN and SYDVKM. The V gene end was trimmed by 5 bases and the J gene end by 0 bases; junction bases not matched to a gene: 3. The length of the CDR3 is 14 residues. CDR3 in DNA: TGTGCCAGCAGTGTCAGGGGGATGAACACTGAAGCTTTCTTT. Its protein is CASSVRGMNTEAFF. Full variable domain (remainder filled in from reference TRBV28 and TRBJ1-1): DVKVTQSSRYLVKRTGEKVFLECVQDMDHENMFWYRQDPGLGLRLIYFSYDVKMKEKGDIPEGYSVSREKKERFSLILESASTNQTSMYLCASSVRGMNTEAFFGQGTRLTVV.

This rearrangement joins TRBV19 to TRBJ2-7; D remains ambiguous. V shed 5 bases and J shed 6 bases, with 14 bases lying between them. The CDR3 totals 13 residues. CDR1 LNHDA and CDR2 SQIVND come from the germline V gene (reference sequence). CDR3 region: CASSDRVVAEQYF. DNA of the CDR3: TGTGCCAGTAGTGATCGGGTGGTTGCCGAGCAGTACTTC.

CDR3: CASSSPGGPTDTQYF. The CDR3 nucleotides read TGTGCCAGCAGTTCGCCGGGGGGGCCGACAGATACGCAGTATTTT. The chain recombines TRBV27 with TRBJ2-3; 8 bases agree with TRBD2. The CDR3 extends over 15 amino acids. Germline assignment: CDR1 MNHEY and CDR2 SMNVEV (reference sequence). Losses at the gene ends were 4 bases for V and 3 bases for J; bases not matched to a gene: 6.

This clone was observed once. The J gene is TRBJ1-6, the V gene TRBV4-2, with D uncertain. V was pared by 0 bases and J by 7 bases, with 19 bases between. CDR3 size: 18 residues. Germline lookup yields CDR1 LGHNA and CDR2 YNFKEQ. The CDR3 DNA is TGTGCCAGCAGCCAAGATCGGAGGTCAGCCAGACCGAATTCACCCCTCCACTTT. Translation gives CASSQDRRSARPNSPLHF.

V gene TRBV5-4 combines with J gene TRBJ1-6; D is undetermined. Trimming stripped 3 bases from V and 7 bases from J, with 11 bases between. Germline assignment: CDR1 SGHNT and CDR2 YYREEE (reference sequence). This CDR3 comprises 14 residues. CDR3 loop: CASSYARLNSPLHF. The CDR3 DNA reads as TGTGCCAGCAGCTACGCCAGATTGAATTCACCCCTCCACTTT.

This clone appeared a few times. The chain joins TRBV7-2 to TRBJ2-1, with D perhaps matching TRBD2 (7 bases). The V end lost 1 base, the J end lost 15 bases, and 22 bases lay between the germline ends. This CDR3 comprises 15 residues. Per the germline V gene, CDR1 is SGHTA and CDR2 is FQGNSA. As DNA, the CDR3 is TGTGCCAGCAGCTTAGAGGTCGGTTTCGCGGGGGCTCCGTTCTTC. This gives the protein CASSLEVGFAGAPFF.

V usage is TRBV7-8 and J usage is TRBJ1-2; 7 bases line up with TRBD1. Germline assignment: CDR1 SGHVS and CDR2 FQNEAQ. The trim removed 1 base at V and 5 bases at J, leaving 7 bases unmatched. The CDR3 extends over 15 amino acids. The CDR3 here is CASSLVGTEVYGYTF. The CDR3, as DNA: TGTGCCAGCAGCTTAGTTGGGACAGAAGTTTATGGCTACACCTTC.

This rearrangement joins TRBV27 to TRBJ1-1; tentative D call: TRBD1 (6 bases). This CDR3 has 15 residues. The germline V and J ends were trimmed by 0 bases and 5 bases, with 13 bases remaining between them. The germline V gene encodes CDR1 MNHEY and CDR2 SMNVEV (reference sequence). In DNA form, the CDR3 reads TGTGCCAGCAGTTTATCGCGGGGGCCGAGGACTGAAGCTTTCTTT. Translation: CASSLSRGPRTEAFF.

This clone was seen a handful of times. CDR3 sequence (DNA): TGTGCCAGCAGCTATCCGGGACAGGGGACGGGTGAGCAGTACTTC. Protein sequence: CASSYPGQGTGEQYF. The chain carries TRBV11-1 and TRBJ2-7; 10 positions match TRBD1. V gave up 4 bases and J gave up 7 bases; unmatched junction bases: 10. CDR3 length: 15 amino acids. Germline V CDR1 and CDR2: SGHAT, FQDESV (reference sequence). Full variable domain (rest looked up from reference TRBV11-1 and TRBJ2-7): EAEVAQSPRYKITEKSQAVAFWCDPISGHATLYWYRQILGQGPELLVQFQDESVVDDSQLPKDRFSAERLKGVDSTLKIQPAELGDSAMYLCASSYPGQGTGEQYFGPGTRLTVT.

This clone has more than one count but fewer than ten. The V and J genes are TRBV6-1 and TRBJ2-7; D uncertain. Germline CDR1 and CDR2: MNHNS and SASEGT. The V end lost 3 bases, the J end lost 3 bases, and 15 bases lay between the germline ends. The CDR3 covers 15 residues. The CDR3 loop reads CASSDITAPGYEQYF. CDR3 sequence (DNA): TGTGCCAGCAGTGATATAACAGCCCCTGGCTACGAGCAGTACTTC.

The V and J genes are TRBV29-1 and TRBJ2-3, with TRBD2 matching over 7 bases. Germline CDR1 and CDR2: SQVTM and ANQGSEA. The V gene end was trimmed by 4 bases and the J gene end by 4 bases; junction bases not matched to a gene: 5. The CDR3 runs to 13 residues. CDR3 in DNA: TGCAGCGTTGCAAGCGGGGTGGCAGATACGCAGTATTTT. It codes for CSVASGVADTQYF.

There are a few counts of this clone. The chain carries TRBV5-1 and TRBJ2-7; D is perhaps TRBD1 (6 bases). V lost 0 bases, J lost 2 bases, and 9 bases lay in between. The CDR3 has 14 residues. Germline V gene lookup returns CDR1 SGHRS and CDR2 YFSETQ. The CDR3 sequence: CASSLARGPYEQYF. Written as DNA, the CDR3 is TGCGCCAGCAGCTTGGCCAGGGGCCCCTACGAGCAGTACTTC.

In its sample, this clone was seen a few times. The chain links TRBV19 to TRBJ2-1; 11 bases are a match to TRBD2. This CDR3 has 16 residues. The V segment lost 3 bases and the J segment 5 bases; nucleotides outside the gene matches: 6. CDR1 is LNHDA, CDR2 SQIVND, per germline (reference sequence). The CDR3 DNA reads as TGTGCCAGTAGTATCAGGGGACTAGCGGATAACAATGAGCAGTTCTTC. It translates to CASSIRGLADNNEQFF.

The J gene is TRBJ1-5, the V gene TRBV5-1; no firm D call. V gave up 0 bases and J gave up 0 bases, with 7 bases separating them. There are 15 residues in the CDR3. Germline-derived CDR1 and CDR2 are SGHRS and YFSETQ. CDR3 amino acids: CASSLGTVSNQPQHF. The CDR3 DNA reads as TGCGCCAGCAGCTTGGGTACAGTTAGCAATCAGCCCCAGCATTTT.

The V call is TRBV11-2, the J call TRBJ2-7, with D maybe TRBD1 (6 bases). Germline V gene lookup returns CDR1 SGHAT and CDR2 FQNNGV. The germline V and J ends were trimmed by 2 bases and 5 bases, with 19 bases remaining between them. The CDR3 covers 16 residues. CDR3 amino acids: CASSLLWGPRTDEQYF. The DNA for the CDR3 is TGTGCCAGCAGCTTATTGTGGGGGCCCAGAACCGACGAGCAGTACTTC.

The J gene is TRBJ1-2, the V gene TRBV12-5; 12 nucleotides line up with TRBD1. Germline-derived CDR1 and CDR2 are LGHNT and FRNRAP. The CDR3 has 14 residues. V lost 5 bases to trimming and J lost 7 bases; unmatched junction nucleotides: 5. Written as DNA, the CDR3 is TGTGCTAGTGGTCCGGGACAGGGGGCGCGTGGCTACACCTTC. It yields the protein CASGPGQGARGYTF.

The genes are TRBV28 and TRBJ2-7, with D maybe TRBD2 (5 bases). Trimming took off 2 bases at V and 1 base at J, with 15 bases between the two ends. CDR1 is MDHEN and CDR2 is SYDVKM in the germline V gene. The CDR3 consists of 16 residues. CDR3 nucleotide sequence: TGTGCCAGCAGTTTACTATTCGGGGAGTCATCCTACGAGCAGTACTTC. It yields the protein CASSLLFGESSYEQYF.

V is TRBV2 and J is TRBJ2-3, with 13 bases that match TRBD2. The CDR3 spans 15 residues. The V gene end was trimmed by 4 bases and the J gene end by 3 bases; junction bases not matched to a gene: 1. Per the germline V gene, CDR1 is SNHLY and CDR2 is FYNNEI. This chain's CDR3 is CASSGLAGGTDTQYF. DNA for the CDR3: TGTGCCAGCAGTGGACTAGCGGGGGGTACAGATACGCAGTATTTT.

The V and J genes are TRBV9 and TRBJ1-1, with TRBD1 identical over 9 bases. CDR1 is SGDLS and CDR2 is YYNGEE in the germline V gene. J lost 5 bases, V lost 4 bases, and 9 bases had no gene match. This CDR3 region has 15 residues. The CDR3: CASSFTGGAKTEAFF. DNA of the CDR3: TGTGCCAGCAGCTTCACAGGGGGCGCAAAGACTGAAGCTTTCTTT.

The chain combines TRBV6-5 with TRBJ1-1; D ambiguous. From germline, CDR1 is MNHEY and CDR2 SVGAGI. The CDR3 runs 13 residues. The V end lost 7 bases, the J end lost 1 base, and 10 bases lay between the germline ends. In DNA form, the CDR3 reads TGTGCCAGCAACATACAGTCGAACACTGAAGCTTTCTTT. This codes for CASNIQSNTEAFF.